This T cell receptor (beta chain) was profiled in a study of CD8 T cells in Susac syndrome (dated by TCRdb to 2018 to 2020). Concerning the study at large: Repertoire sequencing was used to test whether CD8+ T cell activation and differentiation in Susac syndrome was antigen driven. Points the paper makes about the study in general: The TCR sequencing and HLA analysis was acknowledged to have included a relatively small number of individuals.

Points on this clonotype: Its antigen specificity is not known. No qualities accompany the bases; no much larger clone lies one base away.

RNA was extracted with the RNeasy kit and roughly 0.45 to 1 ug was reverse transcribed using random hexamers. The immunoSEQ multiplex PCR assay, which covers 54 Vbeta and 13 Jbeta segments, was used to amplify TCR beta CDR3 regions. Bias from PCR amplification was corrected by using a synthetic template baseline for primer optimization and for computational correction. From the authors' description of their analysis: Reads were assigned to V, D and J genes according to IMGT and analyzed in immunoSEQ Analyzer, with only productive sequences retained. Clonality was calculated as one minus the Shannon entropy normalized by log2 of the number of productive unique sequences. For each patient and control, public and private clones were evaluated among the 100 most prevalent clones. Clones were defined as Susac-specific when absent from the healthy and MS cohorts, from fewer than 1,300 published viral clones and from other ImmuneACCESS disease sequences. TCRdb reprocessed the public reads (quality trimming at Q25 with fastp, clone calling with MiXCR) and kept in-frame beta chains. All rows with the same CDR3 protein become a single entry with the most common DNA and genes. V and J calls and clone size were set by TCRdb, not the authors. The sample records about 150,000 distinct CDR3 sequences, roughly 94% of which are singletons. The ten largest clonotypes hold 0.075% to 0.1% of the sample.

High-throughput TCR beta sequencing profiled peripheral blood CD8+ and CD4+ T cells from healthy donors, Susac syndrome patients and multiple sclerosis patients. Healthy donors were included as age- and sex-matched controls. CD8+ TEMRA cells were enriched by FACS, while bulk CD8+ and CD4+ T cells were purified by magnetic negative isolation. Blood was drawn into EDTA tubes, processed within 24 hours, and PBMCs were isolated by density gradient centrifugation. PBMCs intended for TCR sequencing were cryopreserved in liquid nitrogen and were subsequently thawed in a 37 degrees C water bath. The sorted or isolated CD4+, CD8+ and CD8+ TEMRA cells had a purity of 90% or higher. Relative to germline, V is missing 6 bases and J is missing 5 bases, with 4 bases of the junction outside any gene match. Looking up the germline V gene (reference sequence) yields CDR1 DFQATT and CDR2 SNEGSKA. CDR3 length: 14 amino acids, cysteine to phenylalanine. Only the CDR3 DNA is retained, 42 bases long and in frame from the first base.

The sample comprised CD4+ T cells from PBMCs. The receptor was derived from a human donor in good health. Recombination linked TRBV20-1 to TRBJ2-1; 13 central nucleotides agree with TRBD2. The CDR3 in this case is CSAPGTSGNNEQFF. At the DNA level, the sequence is TGCAGTGCCCCCGGGACTAGCGGGAACAATGAGCAGTTCTTC.